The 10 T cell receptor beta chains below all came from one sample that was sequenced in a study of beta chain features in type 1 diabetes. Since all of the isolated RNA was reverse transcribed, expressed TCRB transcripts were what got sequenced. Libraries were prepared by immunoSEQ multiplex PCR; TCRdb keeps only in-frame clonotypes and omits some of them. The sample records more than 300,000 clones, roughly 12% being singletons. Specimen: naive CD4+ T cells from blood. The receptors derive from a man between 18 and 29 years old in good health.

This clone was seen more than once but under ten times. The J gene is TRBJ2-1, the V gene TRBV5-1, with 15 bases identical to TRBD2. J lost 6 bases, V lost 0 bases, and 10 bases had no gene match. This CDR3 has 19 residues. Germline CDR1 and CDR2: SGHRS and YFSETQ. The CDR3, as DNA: TGCGCCAGCAGCTTGGGGGACCCTCGGACTAGCGGGAGGGGCAATGAGCAGTTCTTC. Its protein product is CASSLGDPRTSGRGNEQFF. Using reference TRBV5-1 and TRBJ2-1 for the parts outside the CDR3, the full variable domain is KAGVTQTPRYLIKTRGQQVTLSCSPISGHRSVSWYQQTPGQGLQFLFEYFSETQRNKGNFPGRFSGRQFSNSRSEMNVSTLELGDSALYLCASSLGDPRTSGRGNEQFFGPGTRLTVL.

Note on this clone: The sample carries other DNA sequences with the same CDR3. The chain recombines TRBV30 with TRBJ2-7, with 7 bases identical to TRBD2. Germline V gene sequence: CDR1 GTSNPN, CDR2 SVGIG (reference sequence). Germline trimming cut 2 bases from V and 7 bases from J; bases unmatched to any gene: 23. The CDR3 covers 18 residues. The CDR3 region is CAWSPTRTSGGANREQYF. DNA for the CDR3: TGTGCCTGGAGTCCCACCAGGACTAGTGGGGGTGCTAATCGGGAGCAGTACTTC. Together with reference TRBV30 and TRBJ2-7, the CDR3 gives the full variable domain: SQTIHQWPATLVQPVGSPLSLECTVEGTSNPNLYWYRQAAGRGLQLLFYSVGIGQISSEVPQNLSASRPQDRQFILSSKKLLLSDSGFYLCAWSPTRTSGGANREQYFGPGTRLTVT.

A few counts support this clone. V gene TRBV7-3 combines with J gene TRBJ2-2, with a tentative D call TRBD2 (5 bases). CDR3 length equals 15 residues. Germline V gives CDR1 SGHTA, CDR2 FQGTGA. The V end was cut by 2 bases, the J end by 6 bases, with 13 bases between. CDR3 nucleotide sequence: TGTGCCAGCAGCTTAGAATCTGGGCGGGCCGGGGAGCTGTTTTTT. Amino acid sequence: CASSLESGRAGELFF.

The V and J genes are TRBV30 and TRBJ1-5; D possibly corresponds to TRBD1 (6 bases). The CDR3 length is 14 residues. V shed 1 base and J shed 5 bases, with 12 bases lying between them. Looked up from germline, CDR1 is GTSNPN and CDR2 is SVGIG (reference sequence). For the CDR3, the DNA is TGTGCCTGGAGTGCCAAAGGGGGGGATCAGCCCCAGCATTTT. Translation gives CAWSAKGGDQPQHF.

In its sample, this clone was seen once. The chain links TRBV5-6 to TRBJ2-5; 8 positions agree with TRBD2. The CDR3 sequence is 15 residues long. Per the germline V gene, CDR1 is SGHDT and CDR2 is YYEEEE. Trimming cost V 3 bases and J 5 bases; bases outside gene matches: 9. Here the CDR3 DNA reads TGTGCCAGCAGCTATGGTGTAGGCGGGGGGGAGACCCAGTACTTC. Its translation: CASSYGVGGGETQYF.

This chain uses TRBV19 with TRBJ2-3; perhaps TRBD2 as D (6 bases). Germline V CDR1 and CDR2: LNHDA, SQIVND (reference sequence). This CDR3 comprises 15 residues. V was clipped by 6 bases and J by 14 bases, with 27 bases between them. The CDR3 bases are TGTGCCAGTAGGATGAACTCCGGGACTTCTTTGAGGTTGTATTTT. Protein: CASRMNSGTSLRLYF.

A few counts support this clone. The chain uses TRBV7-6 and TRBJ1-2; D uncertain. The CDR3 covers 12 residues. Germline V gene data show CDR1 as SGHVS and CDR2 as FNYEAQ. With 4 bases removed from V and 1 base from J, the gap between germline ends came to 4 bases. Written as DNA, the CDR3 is TGTGCCAGCAGCTCGTATAACTATGGCTACACCTTC. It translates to CASSSYNYGYTF.

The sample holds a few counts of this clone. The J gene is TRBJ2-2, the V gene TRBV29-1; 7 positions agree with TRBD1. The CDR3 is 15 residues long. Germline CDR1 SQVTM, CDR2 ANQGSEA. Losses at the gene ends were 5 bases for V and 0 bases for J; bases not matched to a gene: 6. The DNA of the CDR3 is TGCAGCGTTAGGTCGGGACAGACGAACACCGGGGAGCTGTTTTTT. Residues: CSVRSGQTNTGELFF.

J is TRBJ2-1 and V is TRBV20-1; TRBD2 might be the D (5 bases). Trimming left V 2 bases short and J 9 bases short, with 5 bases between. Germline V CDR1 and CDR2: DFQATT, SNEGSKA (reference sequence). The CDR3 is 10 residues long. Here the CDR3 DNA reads TGCAGTGCTAGACGGGGTGAGCAGTTCTTC. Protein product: CSARRGEQFF.

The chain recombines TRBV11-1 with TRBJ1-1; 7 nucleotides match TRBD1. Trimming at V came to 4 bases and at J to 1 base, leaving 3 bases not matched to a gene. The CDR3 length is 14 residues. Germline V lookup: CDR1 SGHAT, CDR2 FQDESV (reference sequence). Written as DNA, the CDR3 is TGTGCCAGCAGCTCCCGGGACAGGAACACTGAAGCTTTCTTT. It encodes CASSSRDRNTEAFF.